One TCR beta chain is described in this entry. CDR3 length: 15 amino acids. V was clipped by 6 bases and J by 5 bases, with 16 bases between them. Looked up from germline, CDR1 is MDHEN and CDR2 is SYDVKM. Seattle cases were enrolled at active infection and followed longitudinally. Per the original methods: Amplification of reference gene primers provided the estimated nucleated cell counts. Method: immunoSEQ multiplex PCR; TCRdb's copy keeps in-frame clones and lacks some. The V and J calls and the clone size are those of that table, but D and trimming were determined from the DNA. The sample lists about 440,000 clones, more than 70% occurring once. This sample is drawn from a study of blood T cell repertoires in COVID-19. Overall study context: The United States, Italy and Spain were the sources of the acute and convalescent COVID-19 samples. In each case, the material was cDNA or gDNA derived from T cells, B-cell-depleted T cells, or PBMCs.

The source is a woman aged 45 to 65 with COVID-19, enrolled during active disease. Sample: peripheral blood. The chain carries TRBV28 and TRBJ1-4; D possibly corresponds to TRBD1 (5 bases). CDR3 in DNA: TGTGCCAGCAGCCGCTTTCGACAGCAAAATGAAAAACTGTTTTTT. It specifies CASSRFRQQNEKLFF. Variable domain in full (rest from reference TRBV28 and TRBJ1-4): DVKVTQSSRYLVKRTGEKVFLECVQDMDHENMFWYRQDPGLGLRLIYFSYDVKMKEKGDIPEGYSVSREKKERFSLILESASTNQTSMYLCASSRFRQQNEKLFFGSGTQLSVL.